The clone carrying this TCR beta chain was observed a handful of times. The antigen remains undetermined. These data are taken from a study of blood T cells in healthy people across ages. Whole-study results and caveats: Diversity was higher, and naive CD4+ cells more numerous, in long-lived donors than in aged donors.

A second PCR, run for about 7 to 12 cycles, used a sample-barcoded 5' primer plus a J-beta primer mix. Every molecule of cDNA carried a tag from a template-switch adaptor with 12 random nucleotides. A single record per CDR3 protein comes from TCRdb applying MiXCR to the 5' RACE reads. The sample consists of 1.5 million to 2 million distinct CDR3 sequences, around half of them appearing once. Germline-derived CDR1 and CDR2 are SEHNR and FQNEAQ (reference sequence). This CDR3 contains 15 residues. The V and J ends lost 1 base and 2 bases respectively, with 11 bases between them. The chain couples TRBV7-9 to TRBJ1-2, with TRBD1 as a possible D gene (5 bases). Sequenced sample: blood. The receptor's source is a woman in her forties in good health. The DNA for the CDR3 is TGTGCCAGCAGCTTAGTTCCGGGACCCAACTATGGCTACACCTTC. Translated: CASSLVPGPNYGYTF.